This entry is about one T cell receptor beta chain. The antigen is not known. General observations from the study: The TCR gene usage of tumor memory CD4+ T cells clustered together with blood and lymph node memory CD4+ cells and with lymph node naive CD4+ cells.

TCRdb processed the 5' RACE reads anew with MiXCR; each CDR3 protein has one entry. The data show approximately 40,000 distinct CDR3 sequences, approximately 28% seen once. The origin of this receptor is a female donor with breast cancer. Sample: tumor-infiltrating memory CD4+ T cells sorted from the breast tumor. As for subset: memory CD4+ T cells, CD4+CD45RO+CD25-.

The CDR3 is CASSVGEGQGGYEQYF. The DNA of the CDR3 is TGTGCCAGCAGCGTAGGGGAGGGGCAGGGAGGCTACGAGCAGTACTTC. The rearrangement links TRBV9 to TRBJ2-7; TRBD2 agrees at 7 bases. This CDR3 has 16 residues. Germline-derived CDR1 and CDR2 are SGDLS and YYNGEE. The J segment lost 3 bases and the V segment lost 0 bases, leaving 9 bases of the junction unmatched.